Sequencing of this TCR beta chain was carried out in a study of T-cell reconstitution after alpha-beta-depleted transplantation in children (dated by TCRdb to 2016 to 2017). Background on the whole study: T-cell immune reconstitution after TCRalphabeta/CD19-depleted allogeneic hematopoietic cell transplantation in children was quantitatively tracked in the study by means of TCR repertoire profiling.

The germline V gene (reference sequence) sets CDR1 to MNHNY and CDR2 to SVGAGI. V gives up 6 bases and J gives up 0 bases, and the segment between their germline ends measures 6 bases. The CDR3 has 13 amino acids, counting the end cysteine and phenylalanine. Only the CDR3 portion is preserved as DNA: 39 bases, with reading frame beginning at the first base. Comment on this clonotype: What antigen it recognizes has not been identified. Nothing much larger sits one base from this clone, and base qualities are not available.

Libraries were prepared through PCR. The sequencing machine was an Illumina HiSeq 2500. Molecular barcoding was employed in the preparation of TCR libraries, with unique molecular identifiers being used to normalize TCRbeta repertoire quantification. TCRdb passed the public sequencing reads through fastp at Q25 and MiXCR, retaining productive beta sequences. Here each entry gathers all rows of one CDR3 protein and keeps the most common genes and DNA. The sample table shows around 380,000 distinct CDR3 sequences, and 9.5% to 13% are seen once. The ten biggest clones cover 4.5% to 6% of the sample. In this chain, TRBV6-6 is recombined with TRBJ1-5; no confident D gene assignment can be made. The TCR sequence derives from a human donor who donated a stem cell graft to a child with acute myeloid leukemia. The sequencing here drew on PBMCs from the stem cell graft donor, taken from the stem cell graft. The CDR3 reads as follows: CASSKSSNQPQHF. The DNA sequence is TGTGCCAGCAGCAAGTCTAGCAATCAGCCCCAGCATTTT.